The 2 T cell receptor beta chains given below trace back to one sample, sequenced in a study of blood T cells in healthy people across ages. Next came a second PCR, run for about 7 to 12 cycles, which used a sample-barcoded 5' primer along with a J-beta primer mix. TCRdb passed the 5' RACE reads through MiXCR, listing each CDR3 protein once. The sample comprises about 1,500,000 distinct CDR3 sequences, about 43% of which are singletons, and roughly 7.9% rests with the top ten. Material for sequencing was blood. The receptors here all came from a young woman in good health.

V is TRBV11-2 and J is TRBJ2-1, with unresolved D. CDR1 is SGHAT, CDR2 FQNNGV, per germline. CDR3 size: 14 residues. V was cut by 1 base and J by 6 bases, with 10 bases left in between. The CDR3 region has the DNA TGTGCCAGCAGCTTAGGTACAAGTCCCAATGAGCAGTTCTTC. It encodes CASSLGTSPNEQFF.

The table lists this clonotype with a few counts. V is TRBV20-1 and J is TRBJ2-1; TRBD2 aligns across 12 bases. The length of the CDR3 is 18 residues. Germline-derived CDR1 and CDR2 are DFQATT and SNEGSKA (reference sequence). V shed 0 bases and J 3 bases; nucleotides not matched to a gene: 9. The DNA of the CDR3 is TGCAGTGCTAGAGATAGGCTAGCGGGGGGGCCACGCTACAATGAGCAGTTCTTC. This encodes CSARDRLAGGPRYNEQFF.